This paragraph reports one TCR beta chain. The antigen is not known. Trimming took off 6 bases at V and 0 bases at J, with 6 bases between the two ends. Germline V gives CDR1 LGHDT, CDR2 YNNKEL (reference sequence). This CDR3 has 13 residues. The data are from a study of CD8 T cells in ankylosing spondylitis. Findings and caveats of the study: With a CD8+ phenotype, disease-linked clones were relatively rare in peripheral blood. Significant enrichment of disease-linked clones was reportedly seen in matched ankylosing spondylitis synovial fluid. Some of these motif variants have turned up before, in reports on reactive arthritis synovial fluid and blood. Made up of eight highly homologous variants, a TCR beta motif appeared characteristic of ankylosing spondylitis blood.

In making TCR beta libraries, quantitative 5'-RACE with molecular barcodes was used. Via MiXCR, TCRdb re-called the 5' RACE reads, giving one row per CDR3 protein. The table has 700,000 or so distinct CDR3 sequences, 15% to 20% seen once. V usage is TRBV3-1 and J usage is TRBJ1-3; D gene unclear. The sequenced sample was blood, either unsorted or a sorted T cell fraction (not recorded which). The TCR was taken from a male donor with ankylosing spondylitis. CDR3 in DNA: TGTGCCAGCAGGGCCTACTCTGGAAACACCATATATTTT. It codes for CASRAYSGNTIYF.